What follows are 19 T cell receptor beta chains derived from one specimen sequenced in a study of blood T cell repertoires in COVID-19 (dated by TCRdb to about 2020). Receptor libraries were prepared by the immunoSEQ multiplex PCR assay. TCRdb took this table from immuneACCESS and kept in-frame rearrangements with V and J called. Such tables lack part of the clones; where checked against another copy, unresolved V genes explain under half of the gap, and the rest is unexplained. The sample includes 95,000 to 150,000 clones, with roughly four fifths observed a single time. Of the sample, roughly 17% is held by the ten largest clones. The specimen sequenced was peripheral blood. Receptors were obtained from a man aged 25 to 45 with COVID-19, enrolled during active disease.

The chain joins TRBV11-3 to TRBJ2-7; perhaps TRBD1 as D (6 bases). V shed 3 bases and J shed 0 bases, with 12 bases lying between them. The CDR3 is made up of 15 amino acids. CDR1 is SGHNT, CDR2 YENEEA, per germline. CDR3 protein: CASSFRQESSYEQYF. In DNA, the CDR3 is TGTGCCAGCAGCTTTCGACAGGAGAGCTCCTACGAGCAGTACTTC.

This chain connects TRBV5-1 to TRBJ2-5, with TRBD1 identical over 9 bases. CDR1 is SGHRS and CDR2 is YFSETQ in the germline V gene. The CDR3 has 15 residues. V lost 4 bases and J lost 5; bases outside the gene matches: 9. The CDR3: CASSTGQGIRETQYF. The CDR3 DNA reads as TGCGCCAGCAGCACGGGACAGGGTATTCGCGAGACCCAGTACTTC.

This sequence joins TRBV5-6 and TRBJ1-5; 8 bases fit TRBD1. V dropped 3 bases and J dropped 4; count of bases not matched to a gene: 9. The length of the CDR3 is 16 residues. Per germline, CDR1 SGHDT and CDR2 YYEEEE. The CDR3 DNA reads TGTGCCAGCAGCTCCCGGCTAGGACAGGGAAATCAGCCCCAGCATTTT. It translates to CASSSRLGQGNQPQHF. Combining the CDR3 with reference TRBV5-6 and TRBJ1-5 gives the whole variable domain DAGVTQSPTHLIKTRGQQVTLRCSPKSGHDTVSWYQQALGQGPQFIFQYYEEEERQRGNFPDRFSGHQFPNYSSELNVNALLLGDSALYLCASSSRLGQGNQPQHFGDGTRLSIL.

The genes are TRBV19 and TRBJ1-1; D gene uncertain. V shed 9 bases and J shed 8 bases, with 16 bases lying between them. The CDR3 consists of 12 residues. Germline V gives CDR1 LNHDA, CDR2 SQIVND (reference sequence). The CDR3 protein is CASNQASEEAFF. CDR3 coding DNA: TGTGCCAGCAACCAGGCTTCGGAAGAAGCTTTCTTT.

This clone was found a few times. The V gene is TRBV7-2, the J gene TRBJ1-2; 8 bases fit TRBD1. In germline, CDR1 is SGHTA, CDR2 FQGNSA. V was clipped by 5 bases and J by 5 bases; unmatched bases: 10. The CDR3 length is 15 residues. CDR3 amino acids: CASSTNPGQGYGYTF. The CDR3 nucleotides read TGTGCCAGCAGCACGAACCCCGGACAGGGATATGGCTACACCTTC.

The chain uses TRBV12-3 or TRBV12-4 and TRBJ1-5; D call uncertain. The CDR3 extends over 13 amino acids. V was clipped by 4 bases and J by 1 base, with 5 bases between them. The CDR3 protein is CASSSRSNQPQHF. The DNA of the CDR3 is TGTGCCAGCAGTTCTAGGAGCAATCAGCCCCAGCATTTT.

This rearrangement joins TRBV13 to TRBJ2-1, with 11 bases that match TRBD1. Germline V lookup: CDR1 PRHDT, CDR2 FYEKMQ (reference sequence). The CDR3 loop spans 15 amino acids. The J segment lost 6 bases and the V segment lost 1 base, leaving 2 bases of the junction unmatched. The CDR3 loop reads CASSLAGQGVNEQFF. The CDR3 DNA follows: TGTGCCAGCAGCTTAGCGGGACAGGGGGTCAATGAGCAGTTCTTC.

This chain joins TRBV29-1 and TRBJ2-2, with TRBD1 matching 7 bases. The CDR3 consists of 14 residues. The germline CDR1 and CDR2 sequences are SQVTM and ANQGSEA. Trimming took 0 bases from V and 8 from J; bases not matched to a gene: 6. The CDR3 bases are TGCAGCGTTGAAGATCTAAAGACAGGGGGGGAGCTGTTTTTT. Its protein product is CSVEDLKTGGELFF.

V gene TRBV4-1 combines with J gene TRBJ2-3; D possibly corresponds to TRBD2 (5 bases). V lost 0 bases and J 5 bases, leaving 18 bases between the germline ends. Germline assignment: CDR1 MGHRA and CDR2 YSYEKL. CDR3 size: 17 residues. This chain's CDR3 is CASSQDGTSGLGDTQYF. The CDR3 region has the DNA TGCGCCAGCAGCCAAGACGGTACTAGTGGGTTGGGAGATACGCAGTATTTT.

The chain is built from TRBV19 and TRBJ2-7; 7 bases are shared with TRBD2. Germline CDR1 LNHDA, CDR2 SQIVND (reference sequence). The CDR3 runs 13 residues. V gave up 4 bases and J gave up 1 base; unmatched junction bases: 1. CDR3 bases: TGTGCCAGTAGTAGGGGGGGGTCCTACGAGCAGTACTTC. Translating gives CASSRGGSYEQYF.

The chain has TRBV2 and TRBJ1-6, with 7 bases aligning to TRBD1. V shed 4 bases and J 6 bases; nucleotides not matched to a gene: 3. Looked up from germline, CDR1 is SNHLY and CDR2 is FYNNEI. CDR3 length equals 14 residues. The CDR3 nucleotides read TGTGCCAGCAGTGGCGACAGGGTTAATTCACCCCTCCACTTT. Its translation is CASSGDRVNSPLHF.

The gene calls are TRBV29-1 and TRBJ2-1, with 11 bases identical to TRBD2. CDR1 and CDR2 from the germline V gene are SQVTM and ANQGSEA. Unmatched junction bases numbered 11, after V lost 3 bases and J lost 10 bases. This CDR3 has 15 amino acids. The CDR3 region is CSVEPYHSGRAEQFF. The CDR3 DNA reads TGCAGCGTTGAGCCCTATCATAGCGGGAGGGCGGAGCAGTTCTTC.

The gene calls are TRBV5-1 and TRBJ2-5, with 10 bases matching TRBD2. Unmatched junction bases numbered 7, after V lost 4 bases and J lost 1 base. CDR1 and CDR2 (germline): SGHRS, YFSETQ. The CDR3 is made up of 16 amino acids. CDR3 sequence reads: CASSHITSGAQETQYF. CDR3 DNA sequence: TGCGCCAGCAGCCATATAACTAGCGGGGCCCAAGAGACCCAGTACTTC.

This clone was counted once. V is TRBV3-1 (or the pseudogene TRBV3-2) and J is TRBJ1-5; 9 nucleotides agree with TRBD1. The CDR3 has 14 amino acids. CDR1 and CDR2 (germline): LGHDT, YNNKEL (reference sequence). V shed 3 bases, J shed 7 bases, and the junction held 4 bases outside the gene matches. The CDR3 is CASSHGQGQQPQHF. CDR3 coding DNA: TGTGCCAGCAGCCACGGACAGGGGCAACAGCCCCAGCATTTT.

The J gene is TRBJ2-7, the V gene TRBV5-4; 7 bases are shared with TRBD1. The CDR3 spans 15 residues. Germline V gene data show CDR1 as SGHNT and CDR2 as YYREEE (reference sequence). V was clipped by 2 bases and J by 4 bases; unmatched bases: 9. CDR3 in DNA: TGTGCCAGCAGCTTTCGACAGGGTGGAGTTTACGAGCAGTACTTC. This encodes CASSFRQGGVYEQYF.

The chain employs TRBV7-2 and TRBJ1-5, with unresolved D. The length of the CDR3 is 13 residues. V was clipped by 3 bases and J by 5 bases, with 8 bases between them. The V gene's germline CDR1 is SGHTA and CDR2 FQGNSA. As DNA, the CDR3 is TGTGCCAGCAGCTTGGAGGCTGATCAGCCCCAGCATTTT. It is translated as CASSLEADQPQHF. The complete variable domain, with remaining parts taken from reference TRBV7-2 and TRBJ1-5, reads GAGVSQSPSNKVTEKGKDVELRCDPISGHTALYWYRQSLGQGLEFLIYFQGNSAPDKSGLPSDRFSAERTGGSVSTLTIQRTQQEDSAVYLCASSLEADQPQHFGDGTRLSIL.

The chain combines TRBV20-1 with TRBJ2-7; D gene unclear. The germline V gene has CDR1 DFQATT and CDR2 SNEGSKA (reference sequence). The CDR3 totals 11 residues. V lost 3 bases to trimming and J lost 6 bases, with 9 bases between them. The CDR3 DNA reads TGCAGTGCTAGGGGCCTCCCCGAGCAGTACTTC. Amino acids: CSARGLPEQYF.

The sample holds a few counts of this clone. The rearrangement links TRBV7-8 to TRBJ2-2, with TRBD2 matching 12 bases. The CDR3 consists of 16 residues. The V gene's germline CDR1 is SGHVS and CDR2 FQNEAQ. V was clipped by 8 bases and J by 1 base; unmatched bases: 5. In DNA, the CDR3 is TGTGCCAGCTGGCTAGCGGGAGGGGAGAACACCGGGGAGCTGTTTTTT. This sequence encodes CASWLAGGENTGELFF.

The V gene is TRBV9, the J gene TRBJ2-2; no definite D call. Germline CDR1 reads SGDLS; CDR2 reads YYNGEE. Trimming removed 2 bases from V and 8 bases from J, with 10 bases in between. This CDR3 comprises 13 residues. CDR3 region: CASSVQVLGELFF. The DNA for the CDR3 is TGTGCCAGCAGCGTTCAGGTTTTAGGGGAGCTGTTTTTT.